These 21 T cell receptor beta chains were all obtained from the same sample, sequenced in a study of shared clonotypes between healthy human individuals. The protocol was immunoSEQ multiplex PCR, while the TCRdb copy is restricted to in-frame clones and leaves out a portion. The sample contains over a million clones, over 95% of which appear only once. Sequenced sample: naive CD4+ T cells sorted from blood. Subset meaning: CD45RA+ positively selected. Every receptor here comes from a man aged 25 to 40 in good health.

The chain carries TRBV20-1 and TRBJ2-1; D not certain. Per the germline V gene, CDR1 is DFQATT and CDR2 is SNEGSKA (reference sequence). The CDR3 is made up of 10 amino acids. The V end lost 8 bases, the J end lost 7 bases, and 9 bases lay between the germline ends. This CDR3 is CSPWVNEQFF. CDR3 DNA sequence: TGCAGTCCGTGGGTTAATGAGCAGTTCTTC.

J is TRBJ2-7 and V is TRBV4-3; 10 nucleotides agree with TRBD2. Germline V gene data show CDR1 as LGHNA and CDR2 as YSLEER. V lost 0 bases to trimming and J lost 4 bases; unmatched junction nucleotides: 6. The CDR3 length is 16 residues. The CDR3 bases are TGCGCCAGCAGCCAAGAATTGAGCGGGAGGGTGTACGAGCAGTACTTC. As protein: CASSQELSGRVYEQYF.

The chain employs TRBV5-1 and TRBJ1-1, with D possibly TRBD1 on 5 matching bases. Trimming removed 4 bases from V and 4 bases from J, with 14 bases in between. CDR3 length equals 14 residues. Germline loops: CDR1 SGHRS, CDR2 YFSETQ. CDR3 protein: CASSTEGYSTEAFF. The CDR3, as DNA: TGCGCCAGCAGCACAGAGGGGTATAGCACTGAAGCTTTCTTT.

V is TRBV27 and J is TRBJ2-7, with a weak D call TRBD2 (6 bases). This CDR3 is 14 amino acids long. Germline-derived CDR1 and CDR2 are MNHEY and SMNVEV (reference sequence). V was clipped by 2 bases and J by 5 bases, with 13 bases between them. The CDR3 DNA sequence: TGTGCCAGCAGTTTACGGGACTGGACCCACGAGCAGTACTTC. Its translation is CASSLRDWTHEQYF.

This clone is a singleton in its sample. V usage is TRBV7-9 and J usage is TRBJ1-4, with D possibly being TRBD1 (6 bases). Per the germline V gene, CDR1 is SEHNR and CDR2 is FQNEAQ (reference sequence). The CDR3 length is 15 residues. Trimming stripped 1 base from V and 7 bases from J, with 13 bases between. This CDR3 is CASSLGTRGGEKLFF. DNA of the CDR3: TGTGCCAGCAGCTTAGGGACGCGAGGGGGTGAAAAACTGTTTTTT.

The V call is TRBV7-2, the J call TRBJ1-5; 7 nucleotides match TRBD1. Germline assignment: CDR1 SGHTA and CDR2 FQGNSA. Germline trimming cut 2 bases from V and 3 bases from J; bases unmatched to any gene: 4. This CDR3 has 15 residues. The DNA for the CDR3 is TGTGCCAGCAGCTTATCGGGACAGCACAATCAGCCCCAGCATTTT. Translated, it gives CASSLSGQHNQPQHF.

The chain uses TRBV18 and TRBJ2-1; D remains ambiguous. The CDR3 sequence is 11 residues long. The V gene lost 6 bases and the J gene lost 6 bases, with 6 bases spanning the gap. Germline CDR1 is KGHSH and CDR2 is LQKENI. DNA of the CDR3: TGTGCCAGCTCCACGTCCAATGAGCAGTTCTTC. It is translated as CASSTSNEQFF.

This clone has more than one count but fewer than ten. The V and J genes are TRBV5-1 and TRBJ1-5; D possibly corresponds to TRBD1 (6 bases). The CDR3 sequence is 13 residues long. Germline-derived CDR1 and CDR2 are SGHRS and YFSETQ. Trimming stripped 3 bases from V and 5 bases from J, with 9 bases between. The CDR3 nucleotides read TGCGCCAGCAGCTATAACAGGGATCAGCCCCAGCATTTT. This translates into CASSYNRDQPQHF.

V is TRBV10-3 and J is TRBJ2-1; D call uncertain. V gave up 6 bases and J gave up 9 bases, with 9 bases separating them. Germline lookup yields CDR1 ENHRY and CDR2 SYGVKD. The CDR3 contains 11 residues. The CDR3 loop reads CAIRGSREQFF. Written as DNA, the CDR3 is TGTGCCATCAGAGGTAGTCGTGAGCAGTTCTTC.

The V and J genes are TRBV28 and TRBJ2-7; 11 nucleotides line up with TRBD1. The V gene's germline CDR1 is MDHEN and CDR2 SYDVKM. The CDR3 totals 15 residues. The V segment lost 5 bases and the J segment 3 bases; nucleotides outside the gene matches: 6. CDR3 loop: CASSPAGQGGYEQYF. The DNA of the CDR3 is TGTGCCAGCAGTCCCGCGGGACAGGGGGGCTACGAGCAGTACTTC.

CDR3 DNA sequence: TGCGCCAGCAGTCAGAGTATCACAGATACGCAGTATTTT. Translated: CASSQSITDTQYF. The rearrangement links TRBV10-1 to TRBJ2-3; D gene uncertain. V was shortened by 5 bases and J by 2 bases, with 8 bases between the two germline ends. CDR3 size: 13 residues. Germline V gene lookup returns CDR1 WNHNN and CDR2 SYGVQD (reference sequence).

The rearrangement links TRBV28 to TRBJ2-5; tentatively, D is TRBD2 (6 bases). Germline V lookup: CDR1 MDHEN, CDR2 SYDVKM. The CDR3 consists of 14 residues. The germline V and J ends were trimmed by 6 bases and 7 bases, with 18 bases remaining between them. CDR3 residues: CASSPASATGTQYF. CDR3 nucleotide sequence: TGTGCCAGCAGCCCTGCTAGCGCCACGGGGACCCAGTACTTC.

The chain carries TRBV6-1 and TRBJ1-1, with D unclear. V dropped 3 bases and J dropped 4 bases, with 9 bases sitting between them. CDR3 length: 13 amino acids. Germline values: CDR1 MNHNS, CDR2 SASEGT. CDR3 amino acids: CASSDPWTTEAFF. The CDR3 DNA is TGTGCCAGCAGTGACCCCTGGACCACTGAAGCTTTCTTT.

The gene calls are TRBV25-1 and TRBJ2-4; D call uncertain. Trimming removed 3 bases at V and 6 bases at J, with 12 bases between. Germline loops: CDR1 MGHDK, CDR2 SYGVNS. The CDR3 consists of 14 residues. The CDR3 sequence: CASSDSPGPNIQYF. The CDR3, as DNA: TGTGCCAGCAGTGACTCTCCCGGACCAAACATTCAGTACTTC.

The chain combines TRBV5-5 with TRBJ2-7; no definite D call. Germline CDR1 and CDR2: SGHKS and YYEKEE (reference sequence). With 4 bases removed from V and 6 bases from J, the gap between germline ends came to 11 bases. The CDR3 totals 12 residues. The CDR3 region is CASSLTPSEQYF. CDR3 in DNA: TGTGCCAGCAGCCTCACACCTTCCGAGCAGTACTTC.

CDR3 residues: CASSLDAQGSGYTF. The CDR3 bases are TGCGCCAGCAGCTTGGATGCACAGGGGTCTGGCTACACCTTC. The gene calls are TRBV5-1 and TRBJ1-2, with 7 bases identical to TRBD1. With 0 bases clipped from V and 7 bases from J, the junction kept 6 bases outside the gene matches. CDR3 length: 14 amino acids. Looked up from germline, CDR1 is SGHRS and CDR2 is YFSETQ.

The chain combines TRBV2 with TRBJ2-7; 11 bases are a match to TRBD2. Per the germline V gene, CDR1 is SNHLY and CDR2 is FYNNEI. CDR3 length: 17 amino acids. With V trimmed by 6 bases and J by 2 bases, 12 bases remained unmatched. As DNA, the CDR3 is TGTGCCAGCAGGGATTCTAAAACTAGCGGGAGTACCTACGAGCAGTACTTC. Translating it yields CASRDSKTSGSTYEQYF.

V is TRBV7-8 and J is TRBJ2-7; no clear D. V was pared by 5 bases and J by 4 bases, with 12 bases between. CDR1 is SGHVS, CDR2 FQNEAQ, per germline. The CDR3 runs 13 residues. The CDR3 bases are TGTGCCAGCAGCCATTTAGGTTTATACGAGCAGTACTTC. Protein product: CASSHLGLYEQYF.

As concerns this clone: At one boundary the junction diverges from the germline segment, which might be a read error. This chain connects TRBV7-7 to TRBJ2-3, with 11 bases identical to TRBD2. This CDR3 has 15 amino acids. Looked up from germline, CDR1 is SSHAT and CDR2 is FNYEAQ (reference sequence). CDR3 region: CASSAGLAGADTQYF. Here the CDR3 DNA reads TGTGCTAGCAGCGCCGGACTAGCGGGTGCAGATACGCAGTATTTT.

The chain is built from TRBV27 and TRBJ2-1, with 8 bases matching TRBD2. V was pared by 3 bases and J by 0 bases, with 25 bases of the junction left unmatched. Germline V gene lookup returns CDR1 MNHEY and CDR2 SMNVEV (reference sequence). CDR3 length: 23 residues. CDR3 sequence: CASSFFGRGVAGTTPSSYNEQFF. DNA of the CDR3: TGTGCCAGCAGTTTCTTTGGCAGGGGTGTAGCGGGGACCACCCCTAGCTCCTACAATGAGCAGTTCTTC.

The chain recombines TRBV6-6 with TRBJ2-1; D is ambiguous. Per the germline V gene, CDR1 is MNHNY and CDR2 is SVGAGI (reference sequence). The germline V and J ends were trimmed by 0 bases and 6 bases, with 9 bases remaining between them. This CDR3 spans 14 amino acids. CDR3 DNA sequence: TGTGCCAGCAGTTACTCACCAGTAGCCAATGAGCAGTTCTTC. This sequence encodes CASSYSPVANEQFF.